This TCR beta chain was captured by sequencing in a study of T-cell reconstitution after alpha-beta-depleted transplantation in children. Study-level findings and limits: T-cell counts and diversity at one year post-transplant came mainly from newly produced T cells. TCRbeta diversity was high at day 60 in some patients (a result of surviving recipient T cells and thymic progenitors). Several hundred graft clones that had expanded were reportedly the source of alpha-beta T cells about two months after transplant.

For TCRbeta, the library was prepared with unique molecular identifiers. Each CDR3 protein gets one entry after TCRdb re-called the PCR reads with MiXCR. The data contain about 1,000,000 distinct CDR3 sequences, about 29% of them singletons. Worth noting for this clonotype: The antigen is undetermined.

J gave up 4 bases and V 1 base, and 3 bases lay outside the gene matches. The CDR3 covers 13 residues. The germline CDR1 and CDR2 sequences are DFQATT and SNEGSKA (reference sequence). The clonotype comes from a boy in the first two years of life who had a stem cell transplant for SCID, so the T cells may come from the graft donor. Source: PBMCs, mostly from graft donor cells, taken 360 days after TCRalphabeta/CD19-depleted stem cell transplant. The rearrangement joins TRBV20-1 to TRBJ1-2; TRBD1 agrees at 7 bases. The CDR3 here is CSARVGGRYGYTF. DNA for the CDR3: TGCAGTGCTAGAGTAGGGGGCCGCTATGGCTACACCTTC.